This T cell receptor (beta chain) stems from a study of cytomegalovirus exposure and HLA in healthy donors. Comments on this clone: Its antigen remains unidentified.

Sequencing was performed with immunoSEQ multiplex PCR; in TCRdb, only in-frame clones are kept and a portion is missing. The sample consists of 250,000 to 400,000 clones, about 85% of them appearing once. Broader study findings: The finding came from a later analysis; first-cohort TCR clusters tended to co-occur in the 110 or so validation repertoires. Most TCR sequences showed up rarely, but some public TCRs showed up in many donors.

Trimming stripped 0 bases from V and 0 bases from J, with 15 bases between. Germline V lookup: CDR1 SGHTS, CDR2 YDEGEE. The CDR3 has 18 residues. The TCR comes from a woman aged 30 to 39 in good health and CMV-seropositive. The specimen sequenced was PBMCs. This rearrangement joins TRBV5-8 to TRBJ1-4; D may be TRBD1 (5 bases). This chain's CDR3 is CASSLVTGLPATNEKLFF. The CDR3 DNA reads TGTGCCAGCAGCTTGGTCACGGGGCTTCCTGCAACTAATGAAAAACTGTTTTTT.